This entry lists 27 T cell receptor beta chains sequenced from one sample in a study of blood T cell repertoires in COVID-19. TCRdb's copy holds only in-frame clones and misses some; the assay was immunoSEQ multiplex PCR. Of 150,000 to 200,000 clones listed, about four fifths are singletons. Sequences were obtained from peripheral blood. These receptors originate from a human donor with acute or convalescent COVID-19. The donor label of this sample is uncertain.

The genes are TRBV3-1 (or the pseudogene TRBV3-2) and TRBJ1-5; possibly TRBD1 for D (6 bases). CDR3 length: 14 amino acids. Trimming stripped 1 base from V and 5 bases from J, with 9 bases between. Germline lookup yields CDR1 LGHDT and CDR2 YNNKEL (reference sequence). The CDR3: CASSQGTDDQPQHF. CDR3 in DNA: TGTGCCAGCAGCCAAGGGACAGACGATCAGCCCCAGCATTTT.

The chain employs TRBV6-5 and TRBJ1-1, with D perhaps TRBD1 (6 bases). The CDR3 is made up of 14 amino acids. Germline V gene data show CDR1 as MNHEY and CDR2 as SVGAGI. V was cut by 2 bases and J by 9 bases, with 16 bases left in between. CDR3 region: CASSYDSITGKAFF. CDR3 nucleotide sequence: TGTGCCAGCAGTTACGACTCCATCACAGGGAAAGCTTTCTTT.

The chain couples TRBV7-6 to TRBJ2-4, with 8 bases matching TRBD2. The J segment lost 0 bases and the V segment lost 2 bases, leaving 9 bases of the junction unmatched. CDR3 length equals 18 residues. Germline values: CDR1 SGHVS, CDR2 FNYEAQ. Written as DNA, the CDR3 is TGTGCCAGCAGCTTAAGGCGGGGGGAAGAGCTAGCCAAAAACATTCAGTACTTC. It translates to CASSLRRGEELAKNIQYF. The full variable domain, rest sourced from reference TRBV7-6 and TRBJ2-4, is GAGVSQSPRYKVTKRGQDVALRCDPISGHVSLYWYRQALGQGPEFLTYFNYEAQQDKSGLPNDRFSAERPEGSISTLTIQRTEQRDSAMYRCASSLRRGEELAKNIQYFGAGTRLSVL.

This sequence joins TRBV19 and TRBJ2-5, with D possibly matching TRBD1 (7 bases). The germline CDR1 and CDR2 sequences are LNHDA and SQIVND (reference sequence). The CDR3 has 14 residues. V gave up 5 bases and J gave up 7 bases, with 17 bases separating them. The chain's CDR3 is CASSPQGGQTTQYF. The CDR3 region has the DNA TGTGCCAGTAGTCCCCAGGGGGGACAGACGACCCAGTACTTC.

The chain links TRBV30 to TRBJ2-5; TRBD2 might be the D (6 bases). The CDR3 is made up of 15 amino acids. Germline V gene sequence: CDR1 GTSNPN, CDR2 SVGIG (reference sequence). The CDR3 loop is CAWGGGLGVQETQYF. The CDR3 DNA reads TGTGCGTGGGGTGGGGGGTTGGGAGTTCAAGAGACCCAGTACTTC.

The chain is built from TRBV7-9 and TRBJ1-1; 8 nucleotides agree with TRBD1. The J segment lost 8 bases and the V segment lost 4 bases, leaving 9 bases of the junction unmatched. This CDR3 contains 14 residues. Germline V gene lookup returns CDR1 SEHNR and CDR2 FQNEAQ (reference sequence). This CDR3 is CASSSLQGGIEAFF. DNA of the CDR3: TGTGCCAGCAGCTCCTTACAGGGGGGCATCGAAGCTTTCTTT.

The gene calls are TRBV6-5 and TRBJ1-1, with D perhaps matching TRBD1 (6 bases). In germline, CDR1 is MNHEY, CDR2 SVGAGI. Trimming stripped 5 bases from V and 5 bases from J, with 18 bases between. The CDR3 runs 15 residues. CDR3: CASSNKPQGQTEAFF. CDR3 nucleotide sequence: TGTGCCAGCAGTAACAAGCCTCAGGGACAAACTGAAGCTTTCTTT.

This clone turned up a few times. This rearrangement joins TRBV28 to TRBJ1-5, with TRBD1 matching over 9 bases. Germline CDR1 is MDHEN and CDR2 is SYDVKM. With 6 bases clipped from V and 3 bases from J, the junction kept 12 bases outside the gene matches. The CDR3 runs 17 residues. The CDR3 here is CASSLNRGLGNNQPQHF. The DNA of the CDR3 is TGTGCCAGCAGCCTGAACAGGGGGCTAGGTAACAATCAGCCCCAGCATTTT.

The chain carries TRBV7-9 and TRBJ2-3; TRBD1 matches at 7 bases. Trimming took 6 bases from V and 2 from J; bases not matched to a gene: 5. The CDR3 spans 14 residues. In germline, CDR1 is SEHNR, CDR2 FQNEAQ (reference sequence). The CDR3 is CASRPGTVTDTQYF. The CDR3 DNA sequence: TGTGCCAGCAGGCCCGGGACAGTCACAGATACGCAGTATTTT.

The gene calls are TRBV5-1 and TRBJ1-4; a weak D match, TRBD1 (6 bases). CDR1 and CDR2 (germline): SGHRS, YFSETQ. This CDR3 is 16 amino acids long. V lost 5 bases and J 3 bases, leaving 17 bases between the germline ends. The CDR3 sequence: CASSEGGRMANEKLFF. As DNA, the CDR3 is TGCGCCAGCAGTGAGGGGGGGCGCATGGCTAATGAAAAACTGTTTTTT.

The chain links TRBV19 to TRBJ1-5, with TRBD1 matching 11 bases. Germline values: CDR1 LNHDA, CDR2 SQIVND (reference sequence). With V trimmed by 6 bases and J by 5 bases, 6 bases remained unmatched. The CDR3 length is 15 residues. This chain's CDR3 is CASSWGQGDHQPQHF. CDR3 DNA: TGTGCCAGTAGCTGGGGACAGGGGGATCATCAGCCCCAGCATTTT.

This clone has only a few counts. The CDR3 is CASSLAGAYEAFF. The CDR3 DNA reads as TGTGCCAGCAGCTTGGCAGGGGCCTACGAAGCTTTCTTT. This chain uses TRBV5-4 with TRBJ1-1; possible D gene TRBD1, 6 bases. Germline assignment: CDR1 SGHNT and CDR2 YYREEE (reference sequence). CDR3 length equals 13 residues. Between the trimmed V and J ends, which lost 0 bases and 8 bases, there was a span of 11 bases.

The chain links TRBV5-1 to TRBJ1-2; 11 bases map to TRBD1. The CDR3 is made up of 16 amino acids. The germline CDR1 and CDR2 sequences are SGHRS and YFSETQ. V shed 4 bases and J 4 bases; nucleotides not matched to a gene: 9. The CDR3 reads CASSPGTGGEVYGYTF. CDR3 bases: TGCGCCAGCAGCCCCGGGACAGGGGGGGAGGTCTATGGCTACACCTTC.

CDR3 protein: CASSPRRRRSSYEQYF. In DNA, the CDR3 is TGTGCCAGCAGTCCCAGGAGGCGTCGGAGCTCCTACGAGCAGTACTTC. The chain recombines TRBV28 with TRBJ2-7; a possible D gene is TRBD2 (5 bases). The CDR3 extends over 16 amino acids. V dropped 5 bases and J dropped 0 bases, with 17 bases sitting between them. Per germline, CDR1 MDHEN and CDR2 SYDVKM.

This sequence joins TRBV19 and TRBJ1-1; 7 nucleotides line up with TRBD1. In germline, CDR1 is LNHDA, CDR2 SQIVND (reference sequence). The CDR3 has 15 amino acids. V gave up 6 bases and J gave up 2 bases; unmatched junction bases: 9. CDR3 coding DNA: TGTGCCAGTAGGCGGCAGGGACAGATTAACACTGAAGCTTTCTTT. This encodes CASRRQGQINTEAFF.

The CDR3 coding sequence is TGTGCCAGCAGTCCCACCCCCTCCAGGGGGCTTAACTATGGCTACACCTTC. It specifies CASSPTPSRGLNYGYTF. The chain has TRBV28 and TRBJ1-2; 8 bases match TRBD1. The V and J ends lost 5 bases and 1 base, in that order; junction bases with no gene match: 12. The CDR3 consists of 17 residues. Germline V gene sequence: CDR1 MDHEN, CDR2 SYDVKM.

The V call is TRBV10-3, the J call TRBJ2-7; D unresolved. The CDR3 spans 12 residues. Looked up from germline, CDR1 is ENHRY and CDR2 is SYGVKD. V lost 2 bases and J lost 2, with 4 bases in between. The CDR3 DNA sequence: TGTGCCATCAGTGAGCAGACCTACGAGCAGTACTTC. Its translation is CAISEQTYEQYF.

In its sample, this clone was seen many times. The V call is TRBV5-1, the J call TRBJ2-3, with 10 positions matching TRBD2. This CDR3 has 16 residues. Germline trimming cut 1 base from V and 4 bases from J; bases unmatched to any gene: 6. Looked up from germline, CDR1 is SGHRS and CDR2 is YFSETQ. CDR3: CASSLLGLARADTQYF. The CDR3, as DNA: TGCGCCAGCAGCTTGTTGGGACTAGCGAGGGCAGATACGCAGTATTTT.

The chain is built from TRBV2 and TRBJ2-1, with 10 nucleotides matching TRBD2. The CDR3 loop spans 15 amino acids. Germline V CDR1 and CDR2: SNHLY, FYNNEI. The junction had 6 bases not matched to a gene; V was cut back by 6 bases and J by 4 bases. This chain's CDR3 is CASRNSGRSYNEQFF. CDR3 DNA sequence: TGTGCCAGCAGGAATAGCGGGAGGAGTTACAATGAGCAGTTCTTC. The variable domain in full, with the rest retrieved from reference TRBV2 and TRBJ2-1, is EPEVTQTPSHQVTQMGQEVILRCVPISNHLYFYWYRQILGQKVEFLVSFYNNEISEKSEIFDDQFSVERPDGSNFTLKIRSTKLEDSAMYFCASRNSGRSYNEQFFGPGTRLTVL.

The rearrangement joins TRBV10-3 to TRBJ2-7; a weak D match, TRBD2 (5 bases). V was trimmed by 6 bases and J by 6 bases, leaving 15 bases between them. The CDR3 extends over 13 amino acids. CDR1 and CDR2 from the germline V gene are ENHRY and SYGVKD. CDR3 nucleotides: TGTGCCATCAGCGGCCGAGGGTCATTCGAGCAGTACTTC. It codes for CAISGRGSFEQYF.

This clone showed up just a few times. The chain links TRBV5-5 to TRBJ2-7; the D is unclear. Trimming cost V 1 base and J 4 bases, with 6 bases left between them. CDR1 SGHKS and CDR2 YYEKEE come from the germline V gene (reference sequence). The CDR3 has 12 residues. The CDR3 coding sequence is TGTGCCAGCAGCTTGTCAGATTACGAGCAGTACTTC. Translation: CASSLSDYEQYF.

The rearrangement links TRBV10-3 to TRBJ1-3; D may be TRBD1 (5 bases). V was pared by 3 bases and J by 3 bases, with 15 bases between. This CDR3 comprises 16 residues. Germline CDR1 is ENHRY and CDR2 is SYGVKD. The CDR3 sequence is CAISDKARTFGNTIYF. The CDR3, as DNA: TGTGCCATCAGTGACAAGGCCAGGACATTTGGAAACACCATATATTTT.

CDR3 amino acids: CASSSSGAGGANVLTF. In DNA, the CDR3 is TGCGCCAGCAGTTCCAGCGGGGCTGGAGGGGCCAACGTCCTGACTTTC. This rearrangement joins TRBV5-1 to TRBJ2-6; 7 nucleotides match TRBD2. This CDR3 spans 16 amino acids. V dropped 5 bases and J dropped 4; count of bases not matched to a gene: 9. Germline CDR1 reads SGHRS; CDR2 reads YFSETQ. The complete variable domain, with remaining parts taken from reference TRBV5-1 and TRBJ2-6, reads KAGVTQTPRYLIKTRGQQVTLSCSPISGHRSVSWYQQTPGQGLQFLFEYFSETQRNKGNFPGRFSGRQFSNSRSEMNVSTLELGDSALYLCASSSSGAGGANVLTFGAGSRLTVL.

The chain combines TRBV7-2 with TRBJ2-5, with 8 bases fitting TRBD2. The trim removed 5 bases at V and 5 bases at J, leaving 7 bases unmatched. Germline V gives CDR1 SGHTA, CDR2 FQGNSA. The CDR3 is made up of 14 amino acids. The CDR3 DNA follows: TGTGCCAGCAGCGGGGACCGGGAGGGGGAGACCCAGTACTTC. It is translated as CASSGDREGETQYF.

The V and J genes are TRBV6-1 and TRBJ1-6; D call uncertain. Germline loops: CDR1 MNHNS, CDR2 SASEGT. This CDR3 region has 14 residues. The V end lost 2 bases, the J end lost 9 bases, and 11 bases lay between the germline ends. DNA for the CDR3: TGTGCCAGCAGTGAAAAGCGTCCGACTTCACCCCTCCACTTT. Its translation is CASSEKRPTSPLHF.

The CDR3 DNA sequence: TGCAGCGTTGAGAGCAGAGGACAGGGGAAAGCTCTTAGGGGCTACACCTTC. This translates into CSVESRGQGKALRGYTF. The rearrangement links TRBV29-1 to TRBJ1-2; 9 nucleotides agree with TRBD1. The J segment lost 8 bases and the V segment lost 3 bases, leaving 19 bases of the junction unmatched. The CDR3 is 17 amino acids. CDR1 and CDR2 from the germline V gene are SQVTM and ANQGSEA.

The chain carries TRBV5-6 and TRBJ2-2; a weak D match, TRBD1 (5 bases). V shed 4 bases and J shed 2 bases, with 12 bases lying between them. The CDR3 has 15 amino acids. Germline values: CDR1 SGHDT, CDR2 YYEEEE. The CDR3 protein is CASSQLDRNTGELFF. CDR3 nucleotides: TGTGCCAGCAGCCAACTTGACAGAAACACCGGGGAGCTGTTTTTT.